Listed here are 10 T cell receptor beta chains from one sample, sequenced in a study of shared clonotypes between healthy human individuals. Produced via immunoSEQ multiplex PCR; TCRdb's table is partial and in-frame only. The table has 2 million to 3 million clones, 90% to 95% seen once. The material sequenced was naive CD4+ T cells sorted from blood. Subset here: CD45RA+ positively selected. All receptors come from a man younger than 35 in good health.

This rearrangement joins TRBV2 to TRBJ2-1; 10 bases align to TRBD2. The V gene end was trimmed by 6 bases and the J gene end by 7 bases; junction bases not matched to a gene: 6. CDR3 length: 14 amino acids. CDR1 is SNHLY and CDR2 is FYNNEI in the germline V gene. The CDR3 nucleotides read TGTGCCAGCAGGGGTCGGACTAGCGGTAATGAGCAGTTCTTC. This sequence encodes CASRGRTSGNEQFF. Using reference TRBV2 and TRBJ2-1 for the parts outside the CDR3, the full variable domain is EPEVTQTPSHQVTQMGQEVILRCVPISNHLYFYWYRQILGQKVEFLVSFYNNEISEKSEIFDDQFSVERPDGSNFTLKIRSTKLEDSAMYFCASRGRTSGNEQFFGPGTRLTVL.

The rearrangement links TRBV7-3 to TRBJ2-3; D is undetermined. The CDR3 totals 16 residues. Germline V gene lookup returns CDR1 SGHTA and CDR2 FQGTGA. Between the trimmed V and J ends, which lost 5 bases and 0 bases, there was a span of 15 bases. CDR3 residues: CASSQRPIGSTDTQYF. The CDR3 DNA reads TGTGCCAGCAGCCAACGACCCATCGGGAGCACAGATACGCAGTATTTT.

CDR3 nucleotide sequence: TGCGCCAGCAGGGGGTTTGGCACCGGGGAGCTGTTTTTT. Its translation: CASRGFGTGELFF. The chain employs TRBV10-2 and TRBJ2-2; D call uncertain. Trimming cost V 6 bases and J 4 bases, with 9 bases left between them. Germline V gene lookup returns CDR1 WSHSY and CDR2 SAAADI. The CDR3 has 13 amino acids.

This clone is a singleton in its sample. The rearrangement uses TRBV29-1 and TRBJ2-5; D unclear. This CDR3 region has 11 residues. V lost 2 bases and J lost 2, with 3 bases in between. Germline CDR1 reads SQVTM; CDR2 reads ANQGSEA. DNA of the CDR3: TGCAGCGTTGAACAGCAAGAGACCCAGTACTTC. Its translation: CSVEQQETQYF.

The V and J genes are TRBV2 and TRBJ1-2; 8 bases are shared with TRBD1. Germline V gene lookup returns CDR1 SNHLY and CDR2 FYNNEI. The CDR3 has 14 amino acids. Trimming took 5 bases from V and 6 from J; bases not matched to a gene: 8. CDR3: CASSLRTGTDGYTF. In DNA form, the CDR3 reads TGTGCCAGCAGTTTACGGACAGGGACGGATGGCTACACCTTC.

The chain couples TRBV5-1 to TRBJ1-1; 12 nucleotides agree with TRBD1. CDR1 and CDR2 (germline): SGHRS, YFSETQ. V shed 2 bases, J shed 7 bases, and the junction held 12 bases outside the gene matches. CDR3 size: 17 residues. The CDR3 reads CASSFGWGQGARIEAFF. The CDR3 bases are TGCGCCAGCAGCTTTGGTTGGGGACAGGGGGCGCGCATTGAAGCTTTCTTT.

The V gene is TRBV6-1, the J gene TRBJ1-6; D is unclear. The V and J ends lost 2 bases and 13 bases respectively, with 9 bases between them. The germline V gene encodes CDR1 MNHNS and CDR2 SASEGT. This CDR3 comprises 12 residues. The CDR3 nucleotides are TGTGCCAGCAGTGAACTCCAACCGCCCCTCCACTTT. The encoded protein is CASSELQPPLHF.

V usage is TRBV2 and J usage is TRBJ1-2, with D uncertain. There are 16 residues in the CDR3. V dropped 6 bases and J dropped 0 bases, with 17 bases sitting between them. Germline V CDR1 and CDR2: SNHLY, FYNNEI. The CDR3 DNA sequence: TGTGCCAGCAGCTTAACAGTTATCCCTACTAACTATGGCTACACCTTC. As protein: CASSLTVIPTNYGYTF.

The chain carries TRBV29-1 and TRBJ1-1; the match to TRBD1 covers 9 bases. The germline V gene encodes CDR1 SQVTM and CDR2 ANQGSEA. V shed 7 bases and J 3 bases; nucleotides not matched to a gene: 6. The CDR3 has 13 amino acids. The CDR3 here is CSAAGTGYTEAFF. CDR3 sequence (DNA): TGCAGCGCGGCCGGGACAGGGTACACTGAAGCTTTCTTT.

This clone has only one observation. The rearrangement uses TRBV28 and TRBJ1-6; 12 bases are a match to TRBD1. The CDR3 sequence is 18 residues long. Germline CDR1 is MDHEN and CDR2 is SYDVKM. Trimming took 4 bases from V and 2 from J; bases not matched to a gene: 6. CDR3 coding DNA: TGTGCCAGCAGTTCCCCCGGGACAGGGGGCGCCTATAATTCACCCCTCCACTTT. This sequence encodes CASSSPGTGGAYNSPLHF.